Presented here are 13 T cell receptor beta chains from one specimen sequenced in a study of blood T cell repertoires in COVID-19. The repertoire was sequenced with immunoSEQ multiplex PCR; TCRdb's copy has only in-frame clones and lacks some. This table holds about 66,000 clones, roughly 86% found once. The sequencing sample was made of peripheral blood. The receptors come from a man aged 55 to 69 with acute or convalescent COVID-19.

The chain links TRBV5-1 to TRBJ2-6; 7 bases align to TRBD1. The CDR3 spans 14 residues. Losses at the gene ends were 4 bases for V and 10 bases for J; bases not matched to a gene: 8. Germline V CDR1 and CDR2: SGHRS, YFSETQ. The CDR3 sequence is CASSPETGRNVLTF. Written as DNA, the CDR3 is TGCGCCAGCAGCCCGGAGACAGGGAGAAACGTCCTGACTTTC. The complete variable domain, with remaining parts taken from reference TRBV5-1 and TRBJ2-6, reads KAGVTQTPRYLIKTRGQQVTLSCSPISGHRSVSWYQQTPGQGLQFLFEYFSETQRNKGNFPGRFSGRQFSNSRSEMNVSTLELGDSALYLCASSPETGRNVLTFGAGSRLTVL.

The V call is TRBV6-5, the J call TRBJ1-2; 9 bases are a match to TRBD1. The CDR3 consists of 16 residues. With 4 bases clipped from V and 5 bases from J, the junction kept 11 bases outside the gene matches. Germline V gene sequence: CDR1 MNHEY, CDR2 SVGAGI. CDR3 DNA sequence: TGTGCCAGCAGTTCTGGACAGGGGAGTTTAGGGTATGGCTACACCTTC. Translation gives CASSSGQGSLGYGYTF.

The V and J genes are TRBV19 and TRBJ1-1; D is perhaps TRBD1 (6 bases). The CDR3 sequence is 12 residues long. Trimming pared 6 bases from V and 12 bases from J, leaving 17 bases between. Germline loops: CDR1 LNHDA, CDR2 SQIVND (reference sequence). CDR3 in DNA: TGTGCCAGTAGCCCCGGGGGGCGGGGACCTTTCTTT. This encodes CASSPGGRGPFF.

This chain links TRBV7-2 with TRBJ2-3, with 7 positions matching TRBD1. V shed 4 bases and J 12 bases; nucleotides not matched to a gene: 10. Germline V lookup: CDR1 SGHTA, CDR2 FQGNSA. The CDR3 sequence is 13 residues long. The DNA of the CDR3 is TGTGCCAGCAGCTATCCGCCCGGGACAGTACAGTATTTT. Amino acid sequence: CASSYPPGTVQYF.

CDR3 sequence (DNA): TGTGCCAGCAGTGACAGTTTCTATGGCTACACCTTC. It specifies CASSDSFYGYTF. V usage is TRBV2 and J usage is TRBJ1-2; unclear D gene. Germline V lookup: CDR1 SNHLY, CDR2 FYNNEI. V lost 3 bases to trimming and J lost 4 bases, with 6 bases between them. This CDR3 contains 12 residues.

The V call is TRBV18, the J call TRBJ1-3; 8 bases fit TRBD1. Germline CDR1 is KGHSH and CDR2 is LQKENI. This CDR3 spans 15 amino acids. Trimming removed 5 bases from V and 4 bases from J; junction bases left unmatched: 7. CDR3 bases: TGTGCCAGCTCAGCCGGACAGGGTGACGGAAACACCATATATTTT. Translated: CASSAGQGDGNTIYF. Full variable domain (outside the CDR3, taken from reference TRBV18 and TRBJ1-3): NAGVMQNPRHLVRRRGQEARLRCSPMKGHSHVYWYRQLPEEGLKFMVYLQKENIIDESGMPKERFSAEFPKEGPSILRIQQVVRGDSAAYFCASSAGQGDGNTIYFGEGSWLTVV.

This clone was found once. V usage is TRBV30 and J usage is TRBJ1-1; 9 bases map to TRBD1. Trimming removed 3 bases from V and 1 base from J; junction bases left unmatched: 6. Germline V gene lookup returns CDR1 GTSNPN and CDR2 SVGIG (reference sequence). The CDR3 totals 15 residues. The CDR3 reads CAWSDRDRANTEAFF. CDR3 sequence (DNA): TGTGCCTGGAGCGATCGGGACAGGGCGAACACTGAAGCTTTCTTT.

The gene calls are TRBV11-2 and TRBJ1-3, with D perhaps TRBD1 (5 bases). V lost 5 bases to trimming and J lost 0 bases, with 14 bases between them. The CDR3 length is 16 residues. Germline V gene sequence: CDR1 SGHAT, CDR2 FQNNGV. This CDR3 reads CASSLLGQLSGNTIYF. Here the CDR3 DNA reads TGTGCCAGCAGCCTCTTAGGACAACTCTCTGGAAACACCATATATTTT.

This clone was counted a single time. The chain has TRBV7-9 and TRBJ1-6; 7 bases map to TRBD1. The CDR3 length is 15 residues. Germline V gives CDR1 SEHNR, CDR2 FQNEAQ (reference sequence). J gave up 8 bases and V 6 bases, and 10 bases lay outside the gene matches. The CDR3 DNA reads TGTGCCAGCAGACCCCTAGACAGGGTGGATTCACCCCTCCACTTT. Residues: CASRPLDRVDSPLHF. Based on the CDR3 plus reference TRBV7-9 and TRBJ1-6, the full variable domain is DTGVSQNPRHKITKRGQNVTFRCDPISEHNRLYWYRQTLGQGPEFLTYFQNEAQLEKSRLLSDRFSAERPKGSFSTLEIQRTEQGDSAMYLCASRPLDRVDSPLHFGNGTRLTVT.

The V call is TRBV7-9, the J call TRBJ2-1; 8 bases align to TRBD1. Germline V gene sequence: CDR1 SEHNR, CDR2 FQNEAQ (reference sequence). J was trimmed by 6 bases and V by 5 bases; bases with no gene match: 18. CDR3 length equals 18 residues. The CDR3: CASSPHPPGTGKSNEQFF. The CDR3 DNA sequence: TGTGCCAGCAGCCCCCATCCCCCCGGGACAGGAAAAAGCAATGAGCAGTTCTTC.

V and J are TRBV6-6 and TRBJ2-7; D is ambiguous. The ends were cut back, 5 bases at V and 7 bases at J, with 12 bases in the middle. The length of the CDR3 is 12 residues. Germline V gives CDR1 MNHNY, CDR2 SVGAGI (reference sequence). DNA of the CDR3: TGTGCCAGCAGTGGCCCCAGTGGTGAGCAGTACTTC. The encoded protein is CASSGPSGEQYF.

V and J are TRBV5-4 and TRBJ2-7; TRBD2 agrees at 9 bases. Germline lookup yields CDR1 SGHNT and CDR2 YYREEE (reference sequence). The junction had 7 bases not matched to a gene; V was cut back by 0 bases and J by 3 bases. The CDR3 consists of 16 residues. CDR3 in amino acids: CASSLVLAGRSYEQYF. Written as DNA, the CDR3 is TGTGCCAGCAGCTTGGTTCTAGCGGGGCGTAGCTACGAGCAGTACTTC.

The CDR3 here is CAWAGQGIGANEKLFF. Here the CDR3 DNA reads TGTGCCTGGGCGGGACAGGGGATTGGAGCTAATGAAAAACTGTTTTTT. The gene calls are TRBV30 and TRBJ1-4, with 10 bases matching TRBD1. V shed 5 bases, J shed 3 bases, and the junction held 9 bases outside the gene matches. Germline CDR1 GTSNPN, CDR2 SVGIG (reference sequence). This CDR3 has 16 residues.